Listed here are 12 T cell receptor beta chains from one sample, sequenced in a study of shared clonotypes between healthy human individuals. Only in-frame clones appear in the TCRdb table, and some are missing; sequencing was by immunoSEQ multiplex PCR. The sample holds approximately 530,000 clones, almost 97% seen once. Material for sequencing was naive CD4+ T cells sorted from blood. Specified subset: CD45RA+ positively selected. These TCRs come from a woman aged 25 to 45 in good health.

The chain carries TRBV11-3 and TRBJ2-3; TRBD2 matches 7 bases. With V trimmed by 1 base and J by 6 bases, 10 bases remained unmatched. Per the germline V gene, CDR1 is SGHNT and CDR2 is YENEEA. The CDR3 runs 16 residues. The CDR3 nucleotides read TGTGCCAGCAGCTTAGGGGTTAGCGGGCCAAGGGATACGCAGTATTTT. Amino acid sequence: CASSLGVSGPRDTQYF. The whole variable domain, filled in from reference TRBV11-3 and TRBJ2-3, reads EAGVVQSPRYKIIEKKQPVAFWCNPISGHNTLYWYLQNLGQGPELLIRYENEEAVDDSQLPKDRFSAERLKGVDSTLKIQPAELGDSAVYLCASSLGVSGPRDTQYFGPGTRLTVL.

This chain uses TRBV7-8 with TRBJ2-6; D could derive from TRBD1 or TRBD2 (6 bases each). The ends were cut back, 2 bases at V and 1 base at J, with 15 bases in the middle. CDR1 and CDR2 from the germline V gene are SGHVS and FQNEAQ. This CDR3 comprises 18 residues. CDR3 bases: TGTGCCAGCAGCTTACTAAGCACGGGGGCATCTGGGGCCAACGTCCTGACTTTC. The encoded protein is CASSLLSTGASGANVLTF. Based on the CDR3 plus reference TRBV7-8 and TRBJ2-6, the full variable domain is GAGVSQSPRYKVAKRGQDVALRCDPISGHVSLFWYQQALGQGPEFLTYFQNEAQLDKSGLPSDRFFAERPEGSVSTLKIQRTQQEDSAVYLCASSLLSTGASGANVLTFGAGSRLTVL.

The gene calls are TRBV9 and TRBJ2-1; TRBD2 agrees at 8 bases. The trim removed 1 base at V and 0 bases at J, leaving 0 bases unmatched. Germline-derived CDR1 and CDR2 are SGDLS and YYNGEE. The CDR3 length is 15 residues. The CDR3 DNA reads TGTGCCAGCAGCGTAAGCGGGGGCTCCTACAATGAGCAGTTCTTC. This codes for CASSVSGGSYNEQFF.

This clone was counted a single time. The CDR3 sequence: CASSLTLGLEEKLFF. The CDR3, as DNA: TGTGCCAGCAGTCTCACTTTAGGGTTGGAAGAAAAACTGTTTTTT. This rearrangement joins TRBV28 to TRBJ1-4; D remains unclear. Germline V gene lookup returns CDR1 MDHEN and CDR2 SYDVKM. This CDR3 is built from 15 residues. Trimming removed 5 bases from V and 8 bases from J, with 18 bases in between.

V gene TRBV19 combines with J gene TRBJ2-1; D gene ambiguous. The V end lost 4 bases, the J end lost 9 bases, and 19 bases lay between the germline ends. CDR1 and CDR2 (germline): LNHDA, SQIVND (reference sequence). The CDR3 consists of 15 residues. CDR3 sequence: CASSTGSLSFTEQFF. The CDR3, as DNA: TGTGCCAGTAGTACCGGCTCGCTGTCCTTCACTGAGCAGTTCTTC.

J is TRBJ2-5 and V is TRBV18; 12 bases map to TRBD2. V lost 5 bases and J lost 11; bases outside the gene matches: 9. The germline V gene has CDR1 KGHSH and CDR2 LQKENI. There are 14 residues in the CDR3. The CDR3 region is CASSITSGRREQYF. The CDR3 region has the DNA TGTGCCAGCTCAATCACTAGCGGGAGGAGAGAGCAGTACTTC.

The J gene is TRBJ2-7, the V gene TRBV4-1, with D possibly called TRBD1 or TRBD2 (5 bases each). This CDR3 comprises 17 residues. Trimming took off 4 bases at V and 3 bases at J, with 22 bases between the two ends. Germline assignment: CDR1 MGHRA and CDR2 YSYEKL. The CDR3 here is CASSRRLGDGGIYEQYF. The DNA for the CDR3 is TGCGCCAGCAGCCGACGGCTTGGGGACGGAGGTATCTACGAGCAGTACTTC.

V and J are TRBV5-8 and TRBJ1-5; no reliable D call. Germline V gene data show CDR1 as SGHTS and CDR2 as YDEGEE. With 1 base removed from V and 1 base from J, the gap between germline ends came to 9 bases. This CDR3 has 15 residues. CDR3 sequence reads: CASSLSGLSNQPQHF. DNA of the CDR3: TGTGCCAGCAGCTTGTCGGGTTTAAGCAATCAGCCCCAGCATTTT.

CDR3 region: CASSVDRGYEQYF. In DNA, the CDR3 is TGTGCCAGCAGCGTAGACAGGGGATACGAGCAGTACTTC. V usage is TRBV9 and J usage is TRBJ2-7, with TRBD1 matching over 7 bases. Germline CDR1 reads SGDLS; CDR2 reads YYNGEE. The ends lost 0 bases at V and 4 bases at J; junction bases unmatched: 1. This CDR3 has 13 amino acids.

This chain links TRBV4-2 with TRBJ1-1; D remains unclear. The CDR3 runs 15 residues. Germline V gene sequence: CDR1 LGHNA, CDR2 YNFKEQ. The V end lost 0 bases, the J end lost 0 bases, and 8 bases lay between the germline ends. CDR3 nucleotide sequence: TGTGCCAGCAGCCAAGAAGCATTCATGAACACTGAAGCTTTCTTT. Translating it yields CASSQEAFMNTEAFF.

This chain uses TRBV7-2 with TRBJ2-5; 7 bases align to TRBD2. The better agreement between TRBJ2-7 and the DNA end casts doubt on the J call. CDR1 and CDR2 from the germline V gene are SGHTA and FQGNSA. The CDR3 totals 14 residues. In nucleotides, the CDR3 is TGTGCCAGCAGCTCAACAGCGGGACGAGTCGAGCAGTACTTC. It translates to CASSSTAGRVEQYF.

This clone was detected only a few times. The rearrangement links TRBV6-1 to TRBJ1-1; D not certain. The V end lost 7 bases, the J end lost 1 base, and 7 bases lay between the germline ends. Germline values: CDR1 MNHNS, CDR2 SASEGT. This CDR3 is 12 amino acids long. CDR3 sequence reads: CASTLRNTEAFF. For the CDR3, the DNA is TGTGCCAGCACCCTGAGGAACACTGAAGCTTTCTTT.